The following is a TCR beta chain sequence with its context. The germline gives CDR1 MNHEY, CDR2 SVGAGI. This CDR3 spans 14 amino acids. V was shortened by 6 bases and J by 2 bases, with 13 bases between the two germline ends. This sample is part of a study of blood T cell repertoires in COVID-19. Using immunoSEQ multiplex PCR, the repertoire was profiled, and TCRdb retains in-frame clones only, with some absent. The repertoire has more than 50,000 clones, 85% of them found once; the top ten carry around 19%. The receptor comes from a human donor in a cohort sampled during active COVID-19. The material sequenced was peripheral blood. The rearrangement links TRBV6-5 to TRBJ1-2, with D uncertain. CDR3 sequence (DNA): TGTGCCAGCAGGGAGATAGCGGTCAACTATGGCTACACCTTC. This translates into CASREIAVNYGYTF.